The following is a T cell receptor (beta chain) sequence with its context. Its specificity is unknown. This CDR3 has 14 residues. Trimming left V 4 bases short and J 4 bases short, with 14 bases between. The method was immunoSEQ multiplex PCR; TCRdb's version includes in-frame clones alone and lacks a portion of them. The sample yields about 400,000 clones, around nine tenths seen once. The treatment was: around 19 received Ad26.COV2.S at low or high dose, single or two shots; 5 received placebo; per-sample allocation not given. Following the first vaccine or placebo injection, samples were taken on day 63. Boston provided a donor who was an adult aged 18-55 years. The sample is drawn from a study of Ad26.COV2.S vaccination and SARS-CoV-2 variants. Overall study results and limits: After vaccination, reports described spike-specific CD8+ and CD4+ T cell responses as showing substantial breadth.

The chain is built from TRBV5-3 and TRBJ1-2; D gene unclear. TRBV5-3 is an ORF, with its function uncertain. The receptor was isolated from a person aged 18 to 65 who received the Ad26.COV2.S COVID-19 vaccine or a placebo. The sample here was peripheral blood, taken in a trial of Ad26.COV2.S vaccine versus placebo. CDR3 in amino acids: CARSLCTDFYGYTF. DNA of the CDR3: TGTGCCAGAAGCCTCTGCACGGATTTCTATGGCTACACCTTC.